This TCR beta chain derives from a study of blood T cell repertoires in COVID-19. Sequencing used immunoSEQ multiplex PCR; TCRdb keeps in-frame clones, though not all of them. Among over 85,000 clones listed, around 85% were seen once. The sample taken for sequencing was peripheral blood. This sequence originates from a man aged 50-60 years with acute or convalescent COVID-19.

CDR3 residues: CASIRQGHSPLHF. In DNA form, the CDR3 reads TGTGCCAGCATTAGACAGGGCCATTCACCCCTCCACTTT. The chain uses TRBV2 and TRBJ1-6; 7 nucleotides match TRBD1. Germline V gene sequence: CDR1 SNHLY, CDR2 FYNNEI. The CDR3 runs to 13 residues. The J segment lost 8 bases and the V segment lost 7 bases, leaving 5 bases of the junction unmatched.